Following are 8 T cell receptor beta chains from one sample sequenced in a study of T cell clones after liver transplantation. TCRdb's copy holds only in-frame clones and misses some; the assay was immunoSEQ multiplex PCR. Among 65,000 to 90,000 clones listed, 90% were seen once. The specimen was CD4+ T cells from blood, collected before liver transplant. The receptors were sampled from a human donor who received a liver transplant.

The rearrangement links TRBV5-4 to TRBJ2-7; tentatively, D is TRBD1 or TRBD2 (5 bases each). Germline values: CDR1 SGHNT, CDR2 YYREEE (reference sequence). The CDR3 spans 16 residues. V lost 3 bases, J lost 0 bases, and 16 bases lay in between. CDR3 DNA sequence: TGTGCCAGCAGCTCTTCCTCCGGGACGGTCTCCTACGAGCAGTACTTC. Amino acids: CASSSSSGTVSYEQYF.

This clone was seen just once. The chain employs TRBV9 and TRBJ2-1, with 7 bases aligning to TRBD2. Germline assignment: CDR1 SGDLS and CDR2 YYNGEE. The V gene end was trimmed by 7 bases and the J gene end by 7 bases; junction bases not matched to a gene: 11. CDR3 length: 14 residues. This CDR3 reads CASGSGGRANEQFF. CDR3 DNA sequence: TGTGCCAGCGGCTCCGGGGGGAGGGCGAATGAGCAGTTCTTC.

The chain has TRBV4-1 and TRBJ2-1; 12 nucleotides match TRBD2. Germline V gene lookup returns CDR1 MGHRA and CDR2 YSYEKL. The CDR3 is 17 amino acids. The V and J ends lost 3 bases and 5 bases, in that order; junction bases with no gene match: 8. DNA for the CDR3: TGCGCCAGCAGCCAGGGACTGACTAGCGGGAGAGACAATGAGCAGTTCTTC. It encodes CASSQGLTSGRDNEQFF.

This sequence joins TRBV28 and TRBJ2-1; 7 bases are shared with TRBD2. CDR3 size: 12 residues. The V and J ends lost 5 bases and 10 bases, in that order; junction bases with no gene match: 5. Germline V gene data show CDR1 as MDHEN and CDR2 as SYDVKM. The DNA for the CDR3 is TGTGCCAGCAGTCCCCCGGGAGGCGAGCAGTTCTTC. Translated, it gives CASSPPGGEQFF.

The chain uses TRBV5-1 and TRBJ1-1; TRBD1 might be the D (6 bases). The germline V gene encodes CDR1 SGHRS and CDR2 YFSETQ. The CDR3 spans 14 residues. Trimming removed 6 bases from V and 5 bases from J, with 17 bases in between. In DNA form, the CDR3 reads TGCGCCAGCACCTTTTGGGGAGGGGGAACTGAAGCTTTCTTT. It codes for CASTFWGGGTEAFF.

CDR3 sequence reads: CASSWASTEAFF. The CDR3 bases are TGTGCCAGCAGCTGGGCTAGCACTGAAGCTTTCTTT. The chain is built from TRBV5-4 and TRBJ1-1; D is uncertain. The CDR3 extends over 12 amino acids. Trimming stripped 3 bases from V and 4 bases from J, with 7 bases between. Germline lookup yields CDR1 SGHNT and CDR2 YYREEE (reference sequence).

The V call is TRBV19, the J call TRBJ1-3; D gene ambiguous. There are 14 residues in the CDR3. In germline, CDR1 is LNHDA, CDR2 SQIVND (reference sequence). The germline V and J ends were trimmed by 6 bases and 9 bases, with 18 bases remaining between them. CDR3 sequence: CASREQLALGTIYF. CDR3 in DNA: TGTGCCAGTAGAGAACAGTTGGCCCTCGGCACCATATATTTT. Variable domain in full (rest from reference TRBV19 and TRBJ1-3): DGGITQSPKYLFRKEGQNVTLSCEQNLNHDAMYWYRQDPGQGLRLIYYSQIVNDFQKGDIAEGYSVSREKKESFPLTVTSAQKNPTAFYLCASREQLALGTIYFGEGSWLTVV.

The CDR3 sequence is CASSLFQGGFGEQFF. CDR3 bases: TGTGCCAGCAGTTTATTTCAGGGAGGATTTGGTGAGCAGTTCTTC. V gene TRBV28 combines with J gene TRBJ2-1; D is perhaps TRBD2 (6 bases). The CDR3 consists of 15 residues. The V gene's germline CDR1 is MDHEN and CDR2 SYDVKM. V shed 1 base and J shed 9 bases, with 16 bases lying between them.